Shown below are 8 T cell receptor beta chains from a single sample sequenced in a study of CD8+CD57+ T cells in acquired aplastic anemia. CDR3 and TCR beta VDJ profiling relied on genomic DNA as the template. TCRdb re-called the reads with MiXCR, one entry per CDR3 protein. The table shows about 98,000 distinct CDR3 sequences, with approximately 73% occurring only once. Whoever was chosen for sequencing had shown CD8+CD57+ cell expansion by flow cytometry. What was sequenced was sorted CD4+, CD8+, or CD8+CD57+ T cells (not recorded which) from PBMCs. Receptor source: a human donor with aplastic anemia.

The genes are TRBV10-3 and TRBJ2-7, with D possibly being TRBD2 (8 bases). Trimming shortened V by 8 bases and J by 0 bases, and 14 bases separated the two germline ends. Germline values: CDR1 ENHRY, CDR2 SYGVKD. The CDR3 has 14 residues. DNA for the CDR3: TGTGCCATCCGTAGCGGGGACAGCTCCTACGAGCAGTACTTC. It translates to CAIRSGDSSYEQYF.

In DNA, the CDR3 is TGTGCCAGCAGCTCAGACGCGAAGGCCTATGGCTACACCTTC. This sequence encodes CASSSDAKAYGYTF. The gene calls are TRBV7-6 and TRBJ1-2; D gene unclear. Trimming pared 4 bases from V and 4 bases from J, leaving 13 bases between. The length of the CDR3 is 14 residues. Per germline, CDR1 SGHVS and CDR2 FNYEAQ. The complete variable domain, with remaining parts taken from reference TRBV7-6 and TRBJ1-2, reads GAGVSQSPRYKVTKRGQDVALRCDPISGHVSLYWYRQALGQGPEFLTYFNYEAQQDKSGLPNDRFSAERPEGSISTLTIQRTEQRDSAMYRCASSSDAKAYGYTFGSGTRLTVV.

V usage is TRBV5-5 and J usage is TRBJ1-1, with unresolved D. Between the trimmed V and J ends, which lost 1 base and 2 bases, there was a span of 9 bases. Looked up from germline, CDR1 is SGHKS and CDR2 is YYEKEE (reference sequence). The CDR3 loop spans 14 amino acids. The CDR3 region has the DNA TGTGCCAGCAGCTTGTTCAGTACAAACACTGAAGCTTTCTTT. Protein product: CASSLFSTNTEAFF.

This clonotype was counted only a few times. The genes are TRBV20-1 and TRBJ2-5; no firm D call. The CDR3 runs to 10 residues. The V gene's germline CDR1 is DFQATT and CDR2 SNEGSKA (reference sequence). V was clipped by 5 bases and J by 2 bases, with 3 bases between them. The chain's CDR3 is CSALQETQYF. CDR3 sequence (DNA): TGCAGTGCTTTACAAGAGACCCAGTACTTC.

The DNA for the CDR3 is TGTGCCAGCCTCGGAGGGCCCACAGATACGCAGTATTTT. This encodes CASLGGPTDTQYF. The chain uses TRBV7-9 and TRBJ2-3; D is possibly TRBD2 (6 bases). Trimming took 8 bases from V and 2 from J, leaving 11 bases between them. Germline CDR1 SEHNR, CDR2 FQNEAQ (reference sequence). CDR3 length: 13 amino acids.

As concerns this clonotype: The junction departs from germline at one end; a sequencing error may be responsible. This chain uses TRBV11-1 with TRBJ2-6, with D perhaps given as TRBD1 or TRBD2 (5 bases each). The germline V gene encodes CDR1 SGHAT and CDR2 FQDESV (reference sequence). This CDR3 is built from 16 residues. The CDR3 sequence: CASSWDLTSGANVLTF. The CDR3 DNA reads TGTGCCAGTAGCTGGGACCTCACCTCTGGGGCCAACGTCCTGACTTTC.

Ten or more counts support this clonotype. V and J are TRBV20-1 and TRBJ2-2; the D call may be TRBD1 or TRBD2 (5 bases each). Trimming left V 6 bases short and J 5 bases short, with 16 bases between. This CDR3 region has 14 residues. The V gene's germline CDR1 is DFQATT and CDR2 SNEGSKA (reference sequence). For the CDR3, the DNA is TGCAGTGCCAAAACCGGGGCCGAAACCGGGGAGCTGTTTTTT. This translates into CSAKTGAETGELFF.

The gene calls are TRBV2 and TRBJ1-5, with 8 bases that match TRBD1. The germline CDR1 and CDR2 sequences are SNHLY and FYNNEI. This CDR3 has 15 residues. The J segment lost 6 bases and the V segment lost 8 bases, leaving 12 bases of the junction unmatched. In DNA form, the CDR3 reads TGTGCCAGCGGTAAGGAAGGACAGGGTGTTCAGCCCCAGCATTTT. It encodes CASGKEGQGVQPQHF.